These T cell receptor beta chains were read from a single sample in a study of blood T cell repertoires in COVID-19. Method: immunoSEQ multiplex PCR; TCRdb's copy keeps in-frame clones and lacks some. Of a few hundred thousand clones in the sample, roughly 90% were seen once. Sequencing was performed on PBMCs or T cells enriched from blood (not recorded which). Every receptor here comes from a woman between 40 and 50 years old who had recovered from COVID-19. Each CDR3 is given with its conserved first and last residue. Fields, in order: D gene, J gene, clone size, V gene, CDR3 protein, CDR3 DNA. D genes are given only for firm matches. Not every row has a clone size; where given, it reads once, few, many or a size class.

d_call: TRBD2
j_call: TRBJ2-3
clone_size: NA
v_call: TRBV7-8
cdr3_aa: CASSPSGGLPRDTQYF
cdr3_nt: TGTGCCAGCAGCCCGTCGGGGGGGTTACCTAGGGATACGCAGTATTTT

d_call: NA
j_call: TRBJ1-5
clone_size: once
v_call: TRBV19
cdr3_aa: CASSIKTNQPQHF
cdr3_nt: TGTGCCAGTAGTATAAAGACTAATCAGCCCCAGCATTTT

d_call: NA
j_call: TRBJ1-1
clone_size: NA
v_call: TRBV3-1/TRBV3-2
cdr3_aa: CASSRTDMNTEAFF
cdr3_nt: TGTGCCAGCAGCAGGACGGACATGAACACTGAAGCTTTCTTT

d_call: TRBD1
j_call: TRBJ2-2
clone_size: NA
v_call: TRBV10-3
cdr3_aa: CATQGQGRPNTGELFF
cdr3_nt: TGTGCCACCCAGGGACAGGGTCGCCCGAACACCGGGGAGCTGTTTTTT

d_call: TRBD1
j_call: TRBJ1-2
clone_size: NA
v_call: TRBV6-5
cdr3_aa: CASTHGQGEGYTF
cdr3_nt: TGTGCCAGCACCCACGGACAGGGTGAAGGCTACACCTTC

d_call: NA
j_call: TRBJ1-1
clone_size: NA
v_call: TRBV19
cdr3_aa: CASSLGGDTEAFF
cdr3_nt: TGTGCCAGTAGCCTGGGGGGGGACACTGAAGCTTTCTTT

d_call: NA
j_call: TRBJ2-6
clone_size: NA
v_call: TRBV4-3
cdr3_aa: CASSQDSSRVAGANVLTF
cdr3_nt: TGCGCCAGCAGCCAAGATTCTAGCCGAGTCGCTGGGGCCAACGTCCTGACTTTC

d_call: TRBD1
j_call: TRBJ2-7
clone_size: NA
v_call: TRBV7-8
cdr3_aa: CASSAQPGTARPYEQYF
cdr3_nt: TGTGCCAGCAGCGCGCAACCTGGGACAGCGAGGCCCTACGAGCAGTACTTC

d_call: TRBD1
j_call: TRBJ1-2
clone_size: NA
v_call: TRBV28
cdr3_aa: CASSPPDRGLGYTF
cdr3_nt: TGTGCCAGCAGTCCCCCCGACAGGGGGCTAGGCTACACCTTC

d_call: NA
j_call: TRBJ1-4
clone_size: NA
v_call: TRBV18
cdr3_aa: CASSPDRTPNEKLFF
cdr3_nt: TGTGCCAGCTCACCCGACAGGACCCCGAATGAAAAACTGTTTTTT

d_call: TRBD2
j_call: TRBJ2-7
clone_size: NA
v_call: TRBV7-2
cdr3_aa: CASSYRTSGPYEQYF
cdr3_nt: TGTGCCAGCAGTTACAGGACTAGCGGGCCCTACGAGCAGTACTTC

d_call: TRBD1
j_call: TRBJ1-1
clone_size: few
v_call: TRBV6-5
cdr3_aa: CATWWWTGEGTEAFF
cdr3_nt: TGTGCCACCTGGTGGTGGACAGGGGAGGGCACTGAAGCTTTCTTT

d_call: TRBD1
j_call: TRBJ1-2
clone_size: NA
v_call: TRBV5-1
cdr3_aa: CASGSTGHYGYTF
cdr3_nt: TGCGCCAGCGGATCGACAGGGCACTATGGCTACACCTTC

d_call: TRBD2
j_call: TRBJ2-1
clone_size: NA
v_call: TRBV5-1
cdr3_aa: CASKTSGAYNEQFF
cdr3_nt: TGCGCCAGCAAAACTAGCGGGGCCTACAATGAGCAGTTCTTC

d_call: TRBD2
j_call: TRBJ2-1
clone_size: NA
v_call: TRBV11-3
cdr3_aa: CASSLVLAGIYNEQFF
cdr3_nt: TGTGCCAGCAGCTTAGTTCTAGCGGGGATTTACAATGAGCAGTTCTTC

d_call: TRBD2
j_call: TRBJ2-1
clone_size: once
v_call: TRBV6-5
cdr3_aa: CASSQLAGKWNEQFF
cdr3_nt: TGTGCCAGCAGCCAACTAGCGGGAAAATGGAATGAGCAGTTCTTC

d_call: NA
j_call: TRBJ2-7
clone_size: NA
v_call: TRBV18
cdr3_aa: CASSPLGTYEQYF
cdr3_nt: TGTGCCAGCTCACCCCTCGGGACCTACGAGCAGTACTTC

d_call: TRBD2
j_call: TRBJ2-3
clone_size: NA
v_call: TRBV5-6
cdr3_aa: CASNWGLASQDTQYF
cdr3_nt: TGTGCCAGCAACTGGGGACTAGCGAGTCAAGATACGCAGTATTTT

d_call: NA
j_call: TRBJ2-1
clone_size: NA
v_call: TRBV7-6
cdr3_aa: CASSLRDYNEQFF
cdr3_nt: TGTGCCAGCAGTCTGCGGGACTACAATGAGCAGTTCTTC

d_call: NA
j_call: TRBJ2-1
clone_size: NA
v_call: TRBV19
cdr3_aa: CASSRPDRRNEQFF
cdr3_nt: TGTGCCAGTAGTAGACCCGACAGGCGCAATGAGCAGTTCTTC

d_call: TRBD1
j_call: TRBJ1-2
clone_size: few
v_call: TRBV7-2
cdr3_aa: CASSLARDRGHGGYTF
cdr3_nt: TGTGCCAGCAGCTTAGCCCGGGACAGGGGGCATGGTGGCTACACCTTC

d_call: TRBD2
j_call: TRBJ2-1
clone_size: NA
v_call: TRBV19
cdr3_aa: CASTSGDVSREQFF
cdr3_nt: TGTGCCAGTACGAGCGGGGATGTATCCAGGGAGCAGTTCTTC

d_call: NA
j_call: TRBJ1-3
clone_size: NA
v_call: TRBV14
cdr3_aa: CASSHNTGNTIYF
cdr3_nt: TGTGCCAGCAGCCATAATACTGGAAACACCATATATTTT

d_call: NA
j_call: TRBJ1-4
clone_size: few
v_call: TRBV19
cdr3_aa: CASSPSERMRMFF
cdr3_nt: TGTGCCAGTAGCCCATCCGAGAGGATGCGAATGTTTTTT

d_call: TRBD1
j_call: TRBJ1-2
clone_size: NA
v_call: TRBV5-1
cdr3_aa: CASSPPGQGLYGYTF
cdr3_nt: TGCGCCAGCAGCCCCCCGGGACAGGGGTTATATGGCTACACCTTC

d_call: NA
j_call: TRBJ2-7
clone_size: NA
v_call: TRBV3-1/TRBV3-2
cdr3_aa: CASSPEGRSRYEQYF
cdr3_nt: TGTGCCAGCAGCCCAGAGGGGCGGTCCCGCTACGAGCAGTACTTC